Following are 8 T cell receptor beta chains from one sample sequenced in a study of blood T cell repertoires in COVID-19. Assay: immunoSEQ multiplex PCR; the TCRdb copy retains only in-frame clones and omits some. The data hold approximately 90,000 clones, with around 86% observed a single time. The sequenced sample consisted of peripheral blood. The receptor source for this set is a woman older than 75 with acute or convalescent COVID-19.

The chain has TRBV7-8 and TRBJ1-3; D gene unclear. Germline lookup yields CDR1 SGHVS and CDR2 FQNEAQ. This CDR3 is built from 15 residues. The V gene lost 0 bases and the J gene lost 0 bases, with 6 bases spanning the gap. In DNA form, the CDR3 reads TGTGCCAGCAGCTTAGCAATCAGCTCTGGAAACACCATATATTTT. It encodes CASSLAISSGNTIYF.

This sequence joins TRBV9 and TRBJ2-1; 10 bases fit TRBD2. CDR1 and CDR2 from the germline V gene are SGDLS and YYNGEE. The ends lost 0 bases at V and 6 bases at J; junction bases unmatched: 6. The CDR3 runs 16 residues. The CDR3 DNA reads TGTGCCAGCAGCGTAGGACCCAGCGGGGGGGCCAATGAGCAGTTCTTC. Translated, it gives CASSVGPSGGANEQFF.

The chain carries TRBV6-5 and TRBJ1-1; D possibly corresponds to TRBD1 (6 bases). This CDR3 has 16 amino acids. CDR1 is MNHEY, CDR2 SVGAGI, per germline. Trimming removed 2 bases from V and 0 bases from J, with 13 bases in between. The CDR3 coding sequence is TGTGCCAGCAGTTACGCGGCAGGGGCCATGAACACTGAAGCTTTCTTT. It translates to CASSYAAGAMNTEAFF.

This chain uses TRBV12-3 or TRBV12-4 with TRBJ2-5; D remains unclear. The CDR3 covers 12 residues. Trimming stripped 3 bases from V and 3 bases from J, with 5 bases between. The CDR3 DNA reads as TGTGCCAGCAGTTTGAGCGAAGAGACCCAGTACTTC. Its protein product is CASSLSEETQYF.

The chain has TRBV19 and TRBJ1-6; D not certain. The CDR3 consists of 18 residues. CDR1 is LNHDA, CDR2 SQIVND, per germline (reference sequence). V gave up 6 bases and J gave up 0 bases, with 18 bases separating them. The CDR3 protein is CASSSDMPESSYNSPLHF. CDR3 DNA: TGTGCCAGTAGCTCCGACATGCCGGAAAGCTCCTATAATTCACCCCTCCACTTT. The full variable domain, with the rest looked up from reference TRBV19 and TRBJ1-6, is DGGITQSPKYLFRKEGQNVTLSCEQNLNHDAMYWYRQDPGQGLRLIYYSQIVNDFQKGDIAEGYSVSREKKESFPLTVTSAQKNPTAFYLCASSSDMPESSYNSPLHFGNGTRLTVT.

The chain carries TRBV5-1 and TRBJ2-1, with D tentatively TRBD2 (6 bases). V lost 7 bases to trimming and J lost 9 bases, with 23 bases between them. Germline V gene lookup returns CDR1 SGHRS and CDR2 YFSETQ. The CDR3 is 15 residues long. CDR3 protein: CASRLGGTNEGEQFF. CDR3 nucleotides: TGCGCCAGCCGCCTGGGCGGGACGAATGAAGGTGAGCAGTTCTTC.

CDR3 loop: CASSTRTGKETQYF. The CDR3 nucleotides are TGTGCCAGCAGCACTCGGACAGGGAAAGAGACCCAGTACTTC. The gene calls are TRBV11-1 and TRBJ2-5; 8 bases align to TRBD1. The CDR3 has 14 residues. Unmatched junction bases numbered 5, after V lost 5 bases and J lost 3 bases. Per germline, CDR1 SGHAT and CDR2 FQDESV (reference sequence). Combining the CDR3 with reference TRBV11-1 and TRBJ2-5 gives the whole variable domain EAEVAQSPRYKITEKSQAVAFWCDPISGHATLYWYRQILGQGPELLVQFQDESVVDDSQLPKDRFSAERLKGVDSTLKIQPAELGDSAMYLCASSTRTGKETQYFGPGTRLLVL.

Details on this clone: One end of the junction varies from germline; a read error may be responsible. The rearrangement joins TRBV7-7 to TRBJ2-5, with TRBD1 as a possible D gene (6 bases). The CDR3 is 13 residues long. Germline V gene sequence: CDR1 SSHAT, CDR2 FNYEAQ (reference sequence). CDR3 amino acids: CASSLDSQETQYF. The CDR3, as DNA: TGTGCTAGCAGCTTGGACAGCCAAGAGACCCAGTACTTC.